The rows below give T cell receptor beta chains drawn from one sample of a study of early T cells in non-severe SARS-CoV-2 infection. TCRdb processed the 5' RACE reads anew with MiXCR; each CDR3 protein has one entry. The sample holds about 39,000 distinct CDR3 sequences; under 7.5% are singletons and the top ten take approximately 8%. Input material: whole blood. These receptors were obtained from an adult who was a healthcare worker with PCR-confirmed SARS-CoV-2 infection or an uninfected control (not recorded which). Each CDR3 is given with its conserved first and last residue. A D gene is named only where the DNA matches it firmly. Clone sizes are given selectively: once, few, many, or a class where the clone is expanded.

clone size	D gene	V gene	J gene	CDR3 DNA	CDR3 protein
many	.	TRBV30	TRBJ2-5	TGTGCCTGGAGCCTAGGACCACCCCAAGAGACCCAGTACTTC	CAWSLGPPQETQYF
few	.	TRBV7-8	TRBJ2-7	TGTGCCAGCAGCTCCCCGGATCAGGGTACCGACGAGCAGTACTTC	CASSSPDQGTDEQYF
few	.	TRBV3-1	TRBJ2-7	TGTGCCAGCAGCCAAAGGGACGGGGTGGACGAGCAGTACTTC	CASSQRDGVDEQYF
.	.	TRBV6-6	TRBJ2-7	TGTGCCAGCAGTTACGTGGAATTCTACGAGCAGTACTTC	CASSYVEFYEQYF
many	TRBD1	TRBV12-3/TRBV12-4	TRBJ1-2	TGTGCCAGCAGTTTTAGCAACAGGGGGAACTATGGCTACACCTTC	CASSFSNRGNYGYTF
many	TRBD2	TRBV20-1	TRBJ2-1	TGCAGTGAAAGGAGTCTAGCGGGGGTCAATGAGCAGTTCTTC	CSERSLAGVNEQFF
.	.	TRBV10-1	TRBJ2-2	TGCGCCAGCAGTGACGCCAGGTCGGAGCTGTTTTTT	CASSDARSELFF
many	TRBD1	TRBV20-1	TRBJ2-3	TGCAGTGGGGGCAACATCCATGAGGACAGGGGGCATGCAGATACGCAGTATTTT	CSGGNIHEDRGHADTQYF
.	.	TRBV10-3	TRBJ1-4	TGTGCCATCAGTGAGTCGACAGGTACTAATGAAAAACTGTTTTTT	CAISESTGTNEKLFF
few	.	TRBV6-2/TRBV6-3	TRBJ2-7	TGTGCCAGCAGTTACTATCGGGGGATGGGCCACGAGCAGTACTTC	CASSYYRGMGHEQYF
few	.	TRBV20-1	TRBJ2-6	TGCAGTGCTAGAGATCCCTGGGGAACCGGGGCCAACGTCCTGACTTTC	CSARDPWGTGANVLTF
.	TRBD1	TRBV28	TRBJ2-7	TGTGCCAGCATCCCGGGACAGGGCTACGAGCAGTACTTC	CASIPGQGYEQYF
few	.	TRBV6-5	TRBJ1-5	TGTGCCAGCAGTTACTCGGGAAATAGCAATCAGCCCCAGCATTTT	CASSYSGNSNQPQHF
.	.	TRBV27	TRBJ2-1	TGTGCCAGCGGGGGGAATGACAATGAGCAGTTCTTC	CASGGNDNEQFF
.	.	TRBV19	TRBJ2-1	TGTGCCAGTAGTATAGGGCACGGGTACAATGAGCAGTTCTTC	CASSIGHGYNEQFF
few	.	TRBV7-9	TRBJ2-2	TGTGCCAGCAGCTTCTACAATGCTGTTGGCGGGGAGCTGTTTTTT	CASSFYNAVGGELFF
few	.	TRBV20-1	TRBJ2-7	TGCAGTGCTCTGCAGATTCCCTACGAGCAGTACTTC	CSALQIPYEQYF
many	.	TRBV6-1	TRBJ2-7	TGTGCCAGCAGTGAAGCTGCCCTAGTGTCCTACGAGCAGTACTTC	CASSEAALVSYEQYF
many	.	TRBV5-1	TRBJ2-2	TGCGCCAGCAGCTCGGATTTAGCCGGGGAGCTGTTTTTT	CASSSDLAGELFF
.	.	TRBV7-2	TRBJ2-3	TGTGCCAGCAGCTTCGAACAGCGAGAGGATACGCAGTATTTT	CASSFEQREDTQYF
.	TRBD1	TRBV2	TRBJ1-5	TGTGCCAGCAACCGAGTTAGGGACAGGGGTCAGCCCCAGCATTTT	CASNRVRDRGQPQHF
many	TRBD1	TRBV5-1	TRBJ1-2	TGCGCCAGCAGCTTGGAAACAGGGGGCGGTTATGGCTACACCTTC	CASSLETGGGYGYTF
many	.	TRBV2	TRBJ2-7	TGTGCCAGCTTTATTAATGAACAGGGCCACGAGCAGTACTTC	CASFINEQGHEQYF
.	TRBD1	TRBV7-2	TRBJ1-5	TGTGCCAGCAGCCGACTCGACAGGGCGAGTTATAGCAATCAGCCCCAGCATTTT	CASSRLDRASYSNQPQHF
many	TRBD2	TRBV15	TRBJ2-7	TGTGCCACCAGCAGAGCGACTAGCTTCGACTCCTACGAGCAGTACTTC	CATSRATSFDSYEQYF
.	.	TRBV12-3/TRBV12-4	TRBJ2-6	TGTGCCAGCAGTACCAACTCGGACGGCAGCGTCCTGACTTTC	CASSTNSDGSVLTF
many	TRBD1	TRBV5-4	TRBJ1-1	TGTGCCAGCAGCTCATTTGACAGGGGAACTGAAGCTTTCTTT	CASSSFDRGTEAFF
many	.	TRBV28	TRBJ2-5	TGTGCCAGCAGTAGGAGGGCAGGTACTCAAGAGACCCAGTACTTC	CASSRRAGTQETQYF
many	TRBD1	TRBV28	TRBJ1-3	TGTGCCAGCAGTCCCCCACGGACAGGGGGGAACACCATATATTTT	CASSPPRTGGNTIYF
few	TRBD1	TRBV4-1	TRBJ2-4	TGCGCCAGCAGCCAAGGGACAGGGGAAGCCAAAAACATTCAGTACTTC	CASSQGTGEAKNIQYF
few	.	TRBV12-3/TRBV12-4	TRBJ2-2	TGTGCCAGCAGTTCGGGGGACAGAAACACCGGGGAGCTGTTTTTT	CASSSGDRNTGELFF
few	.	TRBV6-5	TRBJ2-2	TGTGCCAGCACCAGGCTGAACACCGGGGAGCTGTTTTTT	CASTRLNTGELFF
many	TRBD1	TRBV20-1	TRBJ1-2	TGCAGTGCTAAACCATTGGGACAGGGGACTAACTATGGCTACACCTTC	CSAKPLGQGTNYGYTF
.	TRBD1	TRBV4-3	TRBJ2-7	TGCGCCAGCAGCCAGGCGGACAGGGATCCCTTCTACGAGCAGTACTTC	CASSQADRDPFYEQYF
many	.	TRBV18	TRBJ1-1	TGTGCCAGCTCACCCGGGGCATGGGGGGCTGAAGCTTTCTTT	CASSPGAWGAEAFF
.	.	TRBV24-1	TRBJ1-5	TGTGCCACCAGTGATTCCCGGGAATATCAGCCCCAGCATTTT	CATSDSREYQPQHF
many	.	TRBV7-6	TRBJ1-4	TGTGCCAGCAGCCGAAAAATACAGGGTTTAGATGAAAAACTGTTTTTT	CASSRKIQGLDEKLFF
many	.	TRBV10-3	TRBJ1-1	TGTGCCATCAGTGAAGGGCAGGGGACTAACACTGAAGCTTTCTTT	CAISEGQGTNTEAFF
few	.	TRBV6-2/TRBV6-3	TRBJ2-7	TGTGCCAGCAGTCCACACCGTTCGGGACTTCAATACGAGCAGTACTTC	CASSPHRSGLQYEQYF
many	.	TRBV6-5	TRBJ1-1	TGTGCCAGCAGTCGGGGGCATAGGGGAACTGAAGCTTTCTTT	CASSRGHRGTEAFF
many	.	TRBV6-5	TRBJ2-7	TGTGCCAGCAGTTACTCGCCAGGCTCGGCCTACGAGCAATACTTC	CASSYSPGSAYEQYF
few	TRBD1	TRBV28	TRBJ2-1	TGTGCCAGCAGGTTAACAGGGGGCTACAATGAGCAGTTCTTC	CASRLTGGYNEQFF
.	.	TRBV12-3/TRBV12-4	TRBJ1-2	TGTGCCAGCAGCCGTAACCGGAATGGCTACACCTTC	CASSRNRNGYTF
few	.	TRBV24-1	TRBJ2-7	TGTGCCACCATTAGTCCCGACAGGCCATCCTACGAGCAGTACTTC	CATISPDRPSYEQYF
few	.	TRBV5-5	TRBJ2-7	TGTGCCAGCAGCTTGGAGAGGATCCCCTACGAGCAGTACTTC	CASSLERIPYEQYF
many	.	TRBV7-9	TRBJ1-2	TGTGCCAGCAGCTTAGGATGGGACACCTATGGCTACACCTTC	CASSLGWDTYGYTF
few	.	TRBV30	TRBJ1-2	TGTGCCTGGAGTGACCACAGTTACTATGGCTACACCTTC	CAWSDHSYYGYTF
many	.	TRBV7-8	TRBJ2-3	TGTGCCAGCAGCTTAGTTCGGTTCGGCAGGCATACGCAGTATTTT	CASSLVRFGRHTQYF
many	.	TRBV12-3/TRBV12-4	TRBJ2-7	TGTGCCAGCAGCCTGAATGGACCGCCGACCTACGAGCAGTACTTC	CASSLNGPPTYEQYF
few	.	TRBV7-3	TRBJ2-3	TGTGCCAGCAGCCGGTGGGGCGACCATAGCACAGATACGCAGTATTTT	CASSRWGDHSTDTQYF
few	TRBD1	TRBV6-5	TRBJ1-4	TGTGCCAGCAGAGATAGGGGGGACAGGGCCGAAAAACTGTTTTTT	CASRDRGDRAEKLFF
few	TRBD2	TRBV20-1	TRBJ2-1	TGCAGTGCTGCCCCGCTTACTAGCGGGATGTTCTTC	CSAAPLTSGMFF
many	.	TRBV7-3	TRBJ2-2	TGTGCCAGCAGCTTACTCCCCGGGGAGCTGTTTTTT	CASSLLPGELFF
few	TRBD1	TRBV11-2	TRBJ2-1	TGTGCCAGCAGCTTCTGGACAGGGGGTGAATCCTACAATGAGCAGTTCTTC	CASSFWTGGESYNEQFF
many	.	TRBV5-4	TRBJ1-2	TGTGCCAGCAGCTCTAAAAGACCAACGGGGGTGGATGGCTACACCTTC	CASSSKRPTGVDGYTF
few	.	TRBV5-6	TRBJ2-6	TGTGCCAGCAGCTTGTTGTCAGGGCCTACTGGTACCAACGTCCTGACTTTC	CASSLLSGPTGTNVLTF
.	.	TRBV6-5	TRBJ2-5	TGTGCCAGCAGTAGGGACCTCCCGGGGACCCAGTACTTC	CASSRDLPGTQYF
few	.	TRBV2	TRBJ2-1	TGTGCCAGCAAAGAGGACGGATACAATGAGCAGTTCTTC	CASKEDGYNEQFF